A single sample is the source of the 15 T cell receptor beta chains below, sequenced in a study of T cell repertoires in cytomegalovirus infection. TCRdb itself ran the reads through MiXCR, one entry per CDR3 protein. The table records 300,000 to 450,000 distinct CDR3 sequences, roughly 18% of them present only once. Material for sequencing was PBMCs. The receptors shown here come from a human donor in good health (CMV status not recorded). Some clones in this sample may be carry-over from other donors' samples.

Many counts were recorded for this clonotype. The CDR3 is CASSQLQGSGTQYF. CDR3 nucleotide sequence: TGTGCCAGCAGCCAACTCCAGGGGTCAGGGACCCAGTACTTC. The V gene is TRBV7-2, the J gene TRBJ2-5, with D maybe TRBD1 (6 bases). V gave up 5 bases and J gave up 7 bases, with 17 bases separating them. Germline loops: CDR1 SGHTA, CDR2 FQGNSA. The CDR3 runs 14 residues.

In this sample, this clonotype turned up many times. The V and J genes are TRBV7-2 and TRBJ2-1; tentative D call: TRBD2 (6 bases). Germline CDR1 SGHTA, CDR2 FQGNSA. The V gene lost 1 base and the J gene lost 8 bases, with 18 bases spanning the gap. This CDR3 region has 16 residues. For the CDR3, the DNA is TGTGCCAGCAGCTTAGTGGGGACTGGGGGTCCCGATGAGCAGTTCTTC. It specifies CASSLVGTGGPDEQFF.

This clonotype showed up just a few times. This chain links TRBV29-1 with TRBJ1-4; D call uncertain. V was clipped by 6 bases and J by 3 bases, with 11 bases between them. Germline values: CDR1 SQVTM, CDR2 ANQGSEA. This CDR3 contains 13 residues. CDR3 sequence (DNA): TGCAGCGTGGAACGAGACCCTAATGAAAAACTGTTTTTT. Translated, it gives CSVERDPNEKLFF. Using reference TRBV29-1 and TRBJ1-4 for the parts outside the CDR3, the full variable domain is SAVISQKPSRDICQRGTSLTIQCQVDSQVTMMFWYRQQPGQSLTLIATANQGSEATYESGFVIDKFPISRPNLTFSTLTVSNMSPEDSSIYLCSVERDPNEKLFFGSGTQLSVL.

This chain uses TRBV20-1 with TRBJ2-3; D not certain. The V and J ends lost 3 bases and 2 bases respectively, with 9 bases between them. The CDR3 sequence is 13 residues long. Germline V gives CDR1 DFQATT, CDR2 SNEGSKA (reference sequence). The DNA for the CDR3 is TGCAGTGCTAGGGGTTCCTCCACAGATACGCAGTATTTT. It yields the protein CSARGSSTDTQYF.

This clonotype was seen ten or more times. The chain recombines TRBV7-6 with TRBJ2-7; tentative D call: TRBD2 (5 bases). Germline-derived CDR1 and CDR2 are SGHVS and FNYEAQ. Trimming took 5 bases from V and 2 from J, leaving 13 bases between them. The length of the CDR3 is 14 residues. CDR3 sequence reads: CASSPDLVTYEQYF. The CDR3 coding sequence is TGTGCCAGCAGCCCGGACTTGGTGACCTACGAGCAGTACTTC.

The chain recombines TRBV6-5 with TRBJ2-2, with 9 bases identical to TRBD2. Germline V gene lookup returns CDR1 MNHEY and CDR2 SVGAGI. The CDR3 covers 17 residues. Trimming removed 8 bases from V and 7 bases from J; junction bases left unmatched: 17. Written as DNA, the CDR3 is TGTGCCAGCGCCCCCCCTCTAGCGGGATGGTCAGGCGGGGAGCTGTTTTTT. Translation gives CASAPPLAGWSGGELFF.

There are many counts of this clonotype. The CDR3 spells CASRPLERDFTDTQYF. CDR3 coding DNA: TGTGCCAGCAGACCACTAGAACGGGACTTCACAGATACGCAGTATTTT. V is TRBV7-2 and J is TRBJ2-3, with D possibly TRBD2 on 6 matching bases. V was cut by 6 bases and J by 2 bases, with 18 bases left in between. Germline V gene data show CDR1 as SGHTA and CDR2 as FQGNSA. The CDR3 has 16 residues. The entire variable domain, with the rest obtained from reference TRBV7-2 and TRBJ2-3, is as follows: GAGVSQSPSNKVTEKGKDVELRCDPISGHTALYWYRQSLGQGLEFLIYFQGNSAPDKSGLPSDRFSAERTGGSVSTLTIQRTQQEDSAVYLCASRPLERDFTDTQYFGPGTRLTVL.

The rearrangement joins TRBV3-1 to TRBJ2-7; 7 bases match TRBD1. The trim removed 3 bases at V and 3 bases at J, leaving 11 bases unmatched. Germline CDR1 and CDR2: LGHDT and YNNKEL (reference sequence). CDR3 length equals 16 residues. CDR3 sequence reads: CASSQNLRDSGYEQYF. CDR3 in DNA: TGTGCCAGCAGCCAGAATCTTCGGGACAGCGGCTACGAGCAGTACTTC.

The rearrangement uses TRBV4-1 and TRBJ1-4, with TRBD1 matching over 7 bases. Trimming cost V 6 bases and J 5 bases; bases outside gene matches: 12. Germline loops: CDR1 MGHRA, CDR2 YSYEKL. The CDR3 has 16 residues. Here the CDR3 DNA reads TGCGCCAGCAGTCCGGCTCCGGGACAGAGAAATGAAAAACTGTTTTTT. It encodes CASSPAPGQRNEKLFF.

The chain uses TRBV6-1 and TRBJ1-2; no clear D gene. This CDR3 has 15 amino acids. V lost 6 bases, J lost 0 bases, and 14 bases lay in between. The germline V gene encodes CDR1 MNHNS and CDR2 SASEGT. The CDR3 DNA sequence: TGTGCCAGCAGCCGCAGTTTGAGGACTAACTATGGCTACACCTTC. Translated, it gives CASSRSLRTNYGYTF.

CDR3 sequence: CASSGKGSMNTEAFF. DNA of the CDR3: TGTGCCAGCAGCGGAAAGGGAAGTATGAACACTGAAGCTTTCTTT. The chain combines TRBV12-3 or TRBV12-4 with TRBJ1-1, with D unclear. The CDR3 totals 15 residues. The ends were cut back, 6 bases at V and 0 bases at J, with 14 bases in the middle.

This clonotype is a singleton in its sample. The chain employs TRBV6-6 and TRBJ2-7; perhaps TRBD2 as D (6 bases). The CDR3 totals 12 residues. Germline V gives CDR1 MNHNY, CDR2 SVGAGI (reference sequence). Trimming shortened V by 8 bases and J by 6 bases, and 14 bases separated the two germline ends. Here the CDR3 DNA reads TGTGCCAGCGGGAGGTCCCCCGGCGAGCAGTACTTC. Translation gives CASGRSPGEQYF.

This clonotype appeared a few times. The genes are TRBV6-1 and TRBJ2-2; tentatively, D is TRBD2 (5 bases). Germline-derived CDR1 and CDR2 are MNHNS and SASEGT. The CDR3 runs 15 residues. V lost 6 bases, J lost 4 bases, and 15 bases lay in between. The CDR3 nucleotides read TGTGCCAGCAGGAGAGAACTAGAACTCACCGGGGAGCTGTTTTTT. Translated, it gives CASRRELELTGELFF.

There are many counts of this clonotype. This chain connects TRBV7-8 to TRBJ2-1; 8 bases agree with TRBD2. V dropped 0 bases and J dropped 6; count of bases not matched to a gene: 7. Germline V lookup: CDR1 SGHVS, CDR2 FQNEAQ. CDR3 length: 16 residues. CDR3 coding DNA: TGTGCCAGCAGCTTAGCCTTGGGACTAGTGAGCAATGAGCAGTTCTTC. It translates to CASSLALGLVSNEQFF.

This rearrangement joins TRBV12-3 or TRBV12-4 to TRBJ1-2; possibly TRBD1 for D (6 bases). Trimming stripped 2 bases from V and 4 bases from J, with 11 bases between. The CDR3 covers 14 residues. The CDR3 DNA reads as TGTGCCAGCAGTTTACAGGGGACTCTCTATGGCTACACCTTC. This codes for CASSLQGTLYGYTF.